These 32 T cell receptor beta chains originate from one sample sequenced in a study of technical replicates of blood from a few donors. Assay: immunoSEQ multiplex PCR; the TCRdb copy retains only in-frame clones and omits some. The sample records over 75,000 clones, about 97% being singletons. Input material: T cells isolated from PBMCs. The receptors shown here come from a human donor in good health.

The V call is TRBV5-4, the J call TRBJ2-2, with 7 bases matching TRBD1. The germline V gene encodes CDR1 SGHNT and CDR2 YYREEE (reference sequence). This CDR3 has 17 amino acids. V was clipped by 3 bases and J by 2 bases; unmatched bases: 10. CDR3 in DNA: TGTGCCAGCAGCTGGACTTCCGGGACAGTCAACACCGGGGAGCTGTTTTTT. Translation gives CASSWTSGTVNTGELFF. The full variable domain, with the rest looked up from reference TRBV5-4 and TRBJ2-2, is ETGVTQSPTHLIKTRGQQVTLRCSSQSGHNTVSWYQQALGQGPQFIFQYYREEENGRGNFPPRFSGLQFPNYSSELNVNALELDDSALYLCASSWTSGTVNTGELFFGEGSRLTVL.

Here the CDR3 DNA reads TGTGCCAGCAGGACCCCGACAGGGCTCCACTTT. This sequence encodes CASRTPTGLHF. This chain connects TRBV2 to TRBJ1-6; TRBD1 agrees at 7 bases. Germline V gives CDR1 SNHLY, CDR2 FYNNEI. The CDR3 runs to 11 residues. V lost 6 bases and J lost 16; bases outside the gene matches: 6.

This chain uses TRBV7-6 with TRBJ1-1; tentatively, D is TRBD1 (6 bases). The CDR3 contains 15 residues. Looked up from germline, CDR1 is SGHVS and CDR2 is FNYEAQ. The V and J ends lost 1 base and 4 bases respectively, with 13 bases between them. Here the CDR3 reads CASSLGTGLGTEAFF. Here the CDR3 DNA reads TGTGCCAGCAGCTTAGGTACAGGGCTGGGCACTGAAGCTTTCTTT.

The chain links TRBV5-1 to TRBJ2-2; D not certain. This CDR3 region has 13 residues. With 5 bases removed from V and 5 bases from J, the gap between germline ends came to 10 bases. CDR1 SGHRS and CDR2 YFSETQ come from the germline V gene. The CDR3: CASRIGVTGELFF. The CDR3 DNA sequence: TGCGCCAGCAGGATTGGAGTGACCGGGGAGCTGTTTTTT.

The V gene is TRBV10-1, the J gene TRBJ1-5, with a possible D match to TRBD1 (6 bases). The CDR3 has 13 amino acids. Germline V gene lookup returns CDR1 WNHNN and CDR2 SYGVQD (reference sequence). V lost 4 bases and J 6 bases, leaving 10 bases between the germline ends. Here the CDR3 reads CASSVEGGQPQHF. The CDR3 coding sequence is TGCGCCAGCAGTGTGGAAGGGGGTCAGCCCCAGCATTTT.

The chain recombines TRBV4-1 with TRBJ1-2; TRBD1 might be the D (6 bases). Germline V gene sequence: CDR1 MGHRA, CDR2 YSYEKL. V was clipped by 2 bases and J by 2 bases, with 12 bases between them. The CDR3 loop spans 15 amino acids. CDR3 nucleotide sequence: TGCGCCAGCAGCCAATCCCGGACAGCCAACTATGGCTACACCTTC. Protein sequence: CASSQSRTANYGYTF.

The chain joins TRBV15 to TRBJ2-4; possibly TRBD1 for D (5 bases). The CDR3 consists of 15 residues. Between the trimmed V and J ends, which lost 5 bases and 1 base, there was a span of 12 bases. Germline lookup yields CDR1 LNHNV and CDR2 YYDKDF (reference sequence). CDR3 amino acids: CATSYGRVAKNIQYF. DNA for the CDR3: TGTGCCACCAGCTATGGCAGGGTGGCCAAAAACATTCAGTACTTC.

The rearrangement uses TRBV5-1 and TRBJ1-2; 9 bases match TRBD1. This CDR3 has 13 residues. CDR1 is SGHRS, CDR2 YFSETQ, per germline. The ends lost 4 bases at V and 7 bases at J; junction bases unmatched: 5. CDR3 loop: CASSPTGGGGYTF. In DNA, the CDR3 is TGCGCCAGCAGCCCGACAGGGGGTGGTGGCTACACCTTC. The whole variable domain, remainder taken from reference TRBV5-1 and TRBJ1-2, is KAGVTQTPRYLIKTRGQQVTLSCSPISGHRSVSWYQQTPGQGLQFLFEYFSETQRNKGNFPGRFSGRQFSNSRSEMNVSTLELGDSALYLCASSPTGGGGYTFGSGTRLTVV.

The chain recombines TRBV19 with TRBJ1-6, with a possible D match to TRBD1 (5 bases). The V gene's germline CDR1 is LNHDA and CDR2 SQIVND (reference sequence). V dropped 4 bases and J dropped 8 bases, with 15 bases sitting between them. This CDR3 has 15 residues. The DNA for the CDR3 is TGTGCCAGTAGTAACGCGGAGGGGCCTGATTCACCCCTCCACTTT. Amino acid sequence: CASSNAEGPDSPLHF.

The CDR3 sequence: CASSQIEGPGETQYF. As DNA, the CDR3 is TGCGCCAGCAGTCAAATCGAAGGACCGGGGGAGACCCAGTACTTC. The chain has TRBV23-1 and TRBJ2-5; TRBD2 is a possible D gene (5 bases). TRBV23-1 has ORF status, its function being uncertain. The CDR3 runs to 15 residues. Trimming took 2 bases from V and 5 from J, leaving 15 bases between them.

V is TRBV5-1 and J is TRBJ2-3, with 8 bases fitting TRBD2. The CDR3 consists of 14 residues. Trimming took 4 bases from V and 2 from J; bases not matched to a gene: 3. CDR1 SGHRS and CDR2 YFSETQ come from the germline V gene. In DNA, the CDR3 is TGCGCCAGCAGCCGGGGGGGCTCCACAGATACGCAGTATTTT. It is translated as CASSRGGSTDTQYF.

The V and J genes are TRBV28 and TRBJ2-1; 11 bases map to TRBD2. With 6 bases clipped from V and 7 bases from J, the junction kept 8 bases outside the gene matches. Germline V lookup: CDR1 MDHEN, CDR2 SYDVKM. The CDR3 runs 15 residues. CDR3 protein: CASRRGLAVTNEQFF. CDR3 DNA sequence: TGTGCCAGCAGGAGGGGACTAGCGGTGACAAATGAGCAGTTCTTC.

This clone is a singleton in its sample. The chain links TRBV6-1 to TRBJ2-7; TRBD2 matches at 10 bases. Germline V gene data show CDR1 as MNHNS and CDR2 as SASEGT. There are 15 residues in the CDR3. After removal of 2 bases from V and 5 bases from J, the junction contained 6 bases not matched to a gene. The CDR3 here is CASSETASGSHEQYF. DNA of the CDR3: TGTGCCAGCAGTGAAACGGCTAGCGGGAGCCACGAGCAGTACTTC.

This rearrangement joins TRBV6-1 to TRBJ1-2, with D unresolved. The V gene lost 3 bases and the J gene lost 4 bases, with 12 bases spanning the gap. From germline, CDR1 is MNHNS and CDR2 SASEGT. The CDR3 loop spans 14 amino acids. The CDR3 protein is CASSEGGAAYGYTF. CDR3 bases: TGTGCCAGCAGTGAGGGAGGAGCCGCCTATGGCTACACCTTC.

The V call is TRBV29-1, the J call TRBJ2-1; the D gene is possibly TRBD1 (5 bases). The CDR3 runs 15 residues. The V gene lost 3 bases and the J gene lost 2 bases, with 14 bases spanning the gap. CDR1 and CDR2 (germline): SQVTM, ANQGSEA. CDR3 nucleotide sequence: TGCAGCGTTGATATTTTAGGGGATCCCTACAATGAGCAGTTCTTC. Amino acid sequence: CSVDILGDPYNEQFF.

V and J are TRBV11-3 and TRBJ2-7; the match to TRBD2 covers 11 bases. V was pared by 7 bases and J by 6 bases, with 5 bases of the junction left unmatched. The CDR3 has 13 residues. Germline CDR1 is SGHNT and CDR2 is YENEEA. CDR3 nucleotides: TGTGCCAGCAAACTAGCGGGGGACGGCGAGCAGTACTTC. This sequence encodes CASKLAGDGEQYF.

This chain joins TRBV13 and TRBJ1-1, with D perhaps matching TRBD1 (5 bases). V was clipped by 6 bases and J by 4 bases, with 9 bases between them. This CDR3 spans 12 amino acids. Germline V gives CDR1 PRHDT, CDR2 FYEKMQ (reference sequence). CDR3 protein: CASREGITEAFF. The CDR3 bases are TGTGCCAGCAGGGAGGGGATCACTGAAGCTTTCTTT.

This chain connects TRBV30 to TRBJ1-1; a weak D match, TRBD1 (6 bases). The CDR3 contains 15 residues. Germline V lookup: CDR1 GTSNPN, CDR2 SVGIG (reference sequence). V was clipped by 0 bases and J by 12 bases, with 23 bases between them. CDR3 coding DNA: TGTGCCTGGAGTGTAAGAGGGGGATTATCCGGCTGGACTTTCTTT. The encoded protein is CAWSVRGGLSGWTFF.

V usage is TRBV5-3 and J usage is TRBJ1-2; D is unresolved. TRBV5-3 is known as an ORF, though its function is uncertain. Trimming pared 2 bases from V and 7 bases from J, leaving 18 bases between. The CDR3 extends over 15 amino acids. The CDR3 protein is CARSLGHMVRGGYTF. The CDR3, as DNA: TGTGCCAGAAGCTTAGGGCACATGGTTCGGGGTGGCTACACCTTC.

The sample holds one count of this clone. J is TRBJ1-1 and V is TRBV6-1; 7 nucleotides agree with TRBD1. This CDR3 is 14 amino acids long. J gave up 3 bases and V 4 bases, and 5 bases lay outside the gene matches. Germline assignment: CDR1 MNHNS and CDR2 SASEGT. CDR3 sequence: CASSGGGDYTEAFF. CDR3 nucleotide sequence: TGTGCCAGCAGTGGAGGGGGCGACTACACTGAAGCTTTCTTT.

This rearrangement joins TRBV29-1 to TRBJ2-3, with D possibly TRBD2 on 6 matching bases. V shed 5 bases and J shed 1 base, with 13 bases lying between them. Germline V gives CDR1 SQVTM, CDR2 ANQGSEA. The CDR3 has 14 amino acids. CDR3 nucleotides: TGCAGCGTTTTTGGAGGGCTGCGCACAGATACGCAGTATTTT. It encodes CSVFGGLRTDTQYF.

This chain joins TRBV27 and TRBJ2-7; 8 bases are a match to TRBD1. CDR3 length: 14 residues. CDR1 and CDR2 from the germline V gene are MNHEY and SMNVEV (reference sequence). The junction had 6 bases not matched to a gene; V was cut back by 5 bases and J by 3 bases. CDR3 DNA sequence: TGTGCCAGCAGTCTAACAGGGGGTGTCTACGAGCAGTACTTC. The encoded protein is CASSLTGGVYEQYF.

This clone was counted once. This chain uses TRBV4-1 with TRBJ1-5, with 9 bases lining up with TRBD1. Germline loops: CDR1 MGHRA, CDR2 YSYEKL. V lost 4 bases, J lost 5 bases, and 3 bases stayed unmatched. This CDR3 is built from 14 residues. CDR3 coding DNA: TGCGCCAGCAGCCCGGGACAGGGCTATCAGCCCCAGCATTTT. Encoded protein: CASSPGQGYQPQHF.

The chain is built from TRBV11-2 and TRBJ2-3; D remains unclear. V shed 5 bases and J shed 7 bases, with 13 bases lying between them. Germline CDR1 SGHAT, CDR2 FQNNGV. The CDR3 has 13 amino acids. CDR3 sequence: CASSHPPENTQYF. CDR3 bases: TGTGCCAGCAGCCACCCCCCGGAGAATACGCAGTATTTT.

The chain recombines TRBV4-2 with TRBJ2-1; no clear D. The germline gives CDR1 LGHNA, CDR2 YNFKEQ. This CDR3 is 14 amino acids long. V was trimmed by 0 bases and J by 7 bases, leaving 10 bases between them. CDR3 amino acids: CASSQEVSTNEQFF. CDR3 DNA: TGTGCCAGCAGCCAAGAAGTCAGTACGAATGAGCAGTTCTTC.

In its sample, this clone was seen once. This chain uses TRBV27 with TRBJ2-7; D is perhaps TRBD1 (5 bases). V lost 3 bases and J 5 bases, leaving 8 bases between the germline ends. Germline assignment: CDR1 MNHEY and CDR2 SMNVEV (reference sequence). The CDR3 length is 12 residues. The CDR3 loop is CASSLQGNEQYF. CDR3 coding DNA: TGTGCCAGCAGTTTGCAGGGAAACGAGCAGTACTTC.

The V call is TRBV5-6, the J call TRBJ2-7; D perhaps matches TRBD2 (6 bases). The CDR3 covers 16 residues. Trimming pared 0 bases from V and 3 bases from J, leaving 16 bases between. Germline lookup yields CDR1 SGHDT and CDR2 YYEEEE. CDR3 sequence (DNA): TGTGCCAGCAGCTTGGGAGGGCAGGAGGGTTACTACGAGCAGTACTTC. Translated, it gives CASSLGGQEGYYEQYF.

The genes are TRBV5-1 and TRBJ2-2; D uncertain. Germline-derived CDR1 and CDR2 are SGHRS and YFSETQ. Trimming removed 5 bases at V and 1 base at J, with 15 bases between. This CDR3 has 16 residues. In DNA, the CDR3 is TGCGCCAGCAGTTTTTTTATTACAGAGAACACCGGGGAGCTGTTTTTT. This codes for CASSFFITENTGELFF.

The rearrangement uses TRBV2 and TRBJ2-4; a possible D gene is TRBD2 (5 bases). The CDR3 runs to 14 residues. Looked up from germline, CDR1 is SNHLY and CDR2 is FYNNEI. The germline V and J ends were trimmed by 8 bases and 1 base, with 12 bases remaining between them. The CDR3 DNA is TGTGCCAGCCTTTTTATAGCGGCCAAAAACATTCAGTACTTC. Its protein is CASLFIAAKNIQYF. Filled out from reference TRBV2 and TRBJ2-4, the complete variable domain reads EPEVTQTPSHQVTQMGQEVILRCVPISNHLYFYWYRQILGQKVEFLVSFYNNEISEKSEIFDDQFSVERPDGSNFTLKIRSTKLEDSAMYFCASLFIAAKNIQYFGAGTRLSVL.

The rearrangement uses TRBV9 and TRBJ2-2, with TRBD1 identical over 8 bases. CDR3 length: 17 residues. Looked up from germline, CDR1 is SGDLS and CDR2 is YYNGEE. Trimming at V came to 3 bases and at J to 1 base, leaving 8 bases not matched to a gene. CDR3 sequence reads: CASSDSLGTGNTGELFF. Written as DNA, the CDR3 is TGTGCCAGCAGCGACTCTTTAGGGACAGGGAACACCGGGGAGCTGTTTTTT.

The rearrangement joins TRBV7-8 to TRBJ1-5, with D maybe TRBD1 (5 bases). The germline V and J ends were trimmed by 5 bases and 0 bases, with 11 bases remaining between them. Germline CDR1 SGHVS, CDR2 FQNEAQ. The CDR3 length is 15 residues. The CDR3 loop reads CASSPQGNSNQPQHF. In DNA form, the CDR3 reads TGTGCCAGCAGCCCCCAGGGAAATAGCAATCAGCCCCAGCATTTT.

The chain has TRBV27 and TRBJ1-1; tentative D call: TRBD1 (5 bases). Looked up from germline, CDR1 is MNHEY and CDR2 is SMNVEV (reference sequence). The V and J ends lost 3 bases and 6 bases respectively, with 11 bases between them. This CDR3 has 13 amino acids. DNA for the CDR3: TGTGCCAGCAGTTTGTGGAAGGGGTCTGAAGCTTTCTTT. It specifies CASSLWKGSEAFF.